What follows are 16 T cell receptor beta chains derived from one specimen sequenced in a study of CD8+CD57+ T cells in acquired aplastic anemia (dated by TCRdb to the late 2010s). Patients chosen for sequencing had shown expansion of CD8+CD57+ cells by flow cytometry. Instrument on record: Illumina HiSeq 2000. Profiling of TCR beta VDJ combinations and CDR3 sequences used genomic DNA as the template. TCRdb reworked the public reads: Q25 trimming with fastp, MiXCR clone assembly, productive beta chains retained. Identical CDR3 protein sequences are pooled into one entry, listed with their most common genes and DNA. The sample table records around 200,000 distinct CDR3 sequences; over 40% of these occur just once. The ten largest clones represent 15% to 20% of the sample. The sequenced sample consisted of sorted CD4+, CD8+, or CD8+CD57+ T cells (not recorded which) from PBMCs. These TCRs come from a human donor with aplastic anemia.

In its sample, this clonotype was seen a few times. The chain has TRBV7-8 and TRBJ2-7, with a weak D call TRBD1 (6 bases). Trimming left V 1 base short and J 1 base short, with 11 bases between. The germline CDR1 and CDR2 sequences are SGHVS and FQNEAQ. This CDR3 spans 15 amino acids. DNA of the CDR3: TGTGCCAGCAGCTTAGTACAGGGACCTTCCTACGAGCAGTACTTC. Amino acid sequence: CASSLVQGPSYEQYF.

Ten or more counts support this clonotype. V is TRBV20-1 and J is TRBJ1-2, with TRBD1 identical over 9 bases. Germline trimming cut 3 bases from V and 7 bases from J; bases unmatched to any gene: 3. CDR1 is DFQATT and CDR2 is SNEGSKA in the germline V gene (reference sequence). This CDR3 is 12 amino acids long. The CDR3 spells CSARTGGSGYTF. DNA of the CDR3: TGCAGTGCTAGGACAGGGGGTAGTGGCTACACCTTC.

In its sample, this clonotype was seen many times. This chain joins TRBV2 and TRBJ1-5, with D uncertain. The V end was cut by 6 bases, the J end by 1 base, with 13 bases between. This CDR3 is built from 15 residues. Germline V gives CDR1 SNHLY, CDR2 FYNNEI. The CDR3 loop reads CASRFREGSNQPQHF. As DNA, the CDR3 is TGTGCCAGCAGATTCCGGGAGGGAAGCAATCAGCCCCAGCATTTT.

This chain uses TRBV24-1 with TRBJ2-1; 8 bases align to TRBD2. Germline V CDR1 and CDR2: KGHDR, SFDVKD. V shed 0 bases and J 0 bases; nucleotides not matched to a gene: 12. The CDR3 is 20 amino acids. The CDR3: CATSDLQGKAGGSSYNEQFF. CDR3 nucleotides: TGTGCCACCAGTGATTTGCAGGGAAAGGCGGGGGGCTCCTCCTACAATGAGCAGTTCTTC.

This clonotype was detected only a few times. V gene TRBV27 combines with J gene TRBJ1-2; D not resolved. The CDR3 runs to 13 residues. V was trimmed by 2 bases and J by 7 bases, leaving 11 bases between them. The germline gives CDR1 MNHEY, CDR2 SMNVEV (reference sequence). The CDR3 nucleotides are TGTGCCAGCAGTTTAGAGTCCTCGACTGGCTACACCTTC. It translates to CASSLESSTGYTF.

With respect to this clonotype: A read error may produce the germline difference seen at one junction end. The genes are TRBV5-4 and TRBJ1-2; D is possibly TRBD1 (5 bases). The CDR3 covers 15 residues. The germline V gene has CDR1 SGHNT and CDR2 YYREEE (reference sequence). The DNA of the CDR3 is TGCGCCAGCAGCTTGGGAGTAGGGGAATTTGGTGGCTACACCTTC. Its translation is CASSLGVGEFGGYTF.

This clonotype was recorded at least ten times. This chain uses TRBV5-1 with TRBJ2-7; the D gene is possibly TRBD1 (5 bases). The germline CDR1 and CDR2 sequences are SGHRS and YFSETQ. CDR3 length: 12 amino acids. Trimming shortened V by 1 base and J by 6 bases, and 8 bases separated the two germline ends. This chain's CDR3 is CASSLSGLEQYF. The CDR3 bases are TGCGCCAGCAGCTTGTCAGGGCTCGAGCAGTACTTC.

This clonotype was observed many times. This chain uses TRBV10-3 with TRBJ2-3; D gene ambiguous. The CDR3 covers 12 residues. Trimming took 6 bases from V and 3 from J, leaving 7 bases between them. The germline CDR1 and CDR2 sequences are ENHRY and SYGVKD. CDR3 coding DNA: TGTGCCATCAGAGCAGGAACAGATACGCAGTATTTT. Amino acid sequence: CAIRAGTDTQYF.

This clonotype was found many times. V gene TRBV7-9 combines with J gene TRBJ2-7, with D possibly matching TRBD2 (5 bases). The germline V gene has CDR1 SEHNR and CDR2 FQNEAQ (reference sequence). This CDR3 is built from 13 residues. Trimming left V 1 base short and J 3 bases short, with 7 bases between. CDR3 loop: CASSLVAGYEQYF. CDR3 nucleotide sequence: TGTGCCAGCAGCTTAGTCGCGGGCTACGAGCAGTACTTC. Based on the CDR3 plus reference TRBV7-9 and TRBJ2-7, the full variable domain is DTGVSQNPRHKITKRGQNVTFRCDPISEHNRLYWYRQTLGQGPEFLTYFQNEAQLEKSRLLSDRFSAERPKGSFSTLEIQRTEQGDSAMYLCASSLVAGYEQYFGPGTRLTVT.

The rearrangement joins TRBV25-1 to TRBJ1-2; D remains ambiguous. The CDR3 is made up of 16 amino acids. Per germline, CDR1 MGHDK and CDR2 SYGVNS. V was pared by 0 bases and J by 1 base, with 12 bases between. CDR3 DNA sequence: TGTGCCAGCAGTGAATATAGTACAGAATTTAACTATGGCTACACCTTC. Amino acids: CASSEYSTEFNYGYTF.

As to this clonotype: Being one base from a much bigger clone, this may be a read error. The chain is built from TRBV5-1 and TRBJ1-1; D ambiguous. CDR3 length equals 14 residues. Germline CDR1 reads SGHRS; CDR2 reads YFSETQ. CDR3 sequence reads: CASSPGGENTGAFF. DNA for the CDR3: TGCGCCAGCAGCCCTGGTGGGGAGAACACTGGAGCTTTCTTT.

This clonotype has only a few counts. In nucleotides, the CDR3 is TGTGCCACCAGTGATGGATGGAAAGCTTTCTTT. Translating it yields CATSDGWKAFF. V is TRBV24-1 and J is TRBJ1-1; D is ambiguous. The germline V gene has CDR1 KGHDR and CDR2 SFDVKD. Trimming shortened V by 3 bases and J by 9 bases, and 7 bases separated the two germline ends. CDR3 length equals 11 residues.

This chain connects TRBV7-8 to TRBJ2-7, with D possibly TRBD2 on 5 matching bases. Germline V gives CDR1 SGHVS, CDR2 FQNEAQ. This CDR3 is 16 amino acids long. The germline V and J ends were trimmed by 2 bases and 0 bases, with 14 bases remaining between them. The CDR3 coding sequence is TGTGCCAGCAGCTTAAGGGCTTCGGGGAGCTCCTACGAGCAGTACTTC. This encodes CASSLRASGSSYEQYF.

This clonotype was counted at least ten times. J is TRBJ1-6 and V is TRBV7-2; 11 nucleotides match TRBD1. Germline V gene lookup returns CDR1 SGHTA and CDR2 FQGNSA. The ends lost 6 bases at V and 8 bases at J; junction bases unmatched: 9. The CDR3 has 16 residues. The CDR3 loop reads CASRKRTGGFYSPLHF. DNA for the CDR3: TGTGCCAGCAGAAAGAGGACAGGGGGCTTTTATTCACCCCTCCACTTT.

This clonotype was picked up one time. In nucleotides, the CDR3 is TGTGCCAGCAGTTTAGCAGGCCCTAAGGCCTACGAGCAGTACTTC. Translation gives CASSLAGPKAYEQYF. The chain combines TRBV12-5 with TRBJ2-7; D gene ambiguous. This CDR3 region has 15 residues. Germline CDR1 reads LGHNT; CDR2 reads FRNRAP.

The chain is built from TRBV6-5 and TRBJ1-1; D is unclear. The germline V gene has CDR1 MNHEY and CDR2 SVGAGI. CDR3 length: 15 amino acids. Trimming cost V 0 bases and J 4 bases, with 12 bases left between them. The CDR3 spells CASSYSLSASTEAFF. DNA of the CDR3: TGTGCCAGCAGTTACTCTTTAAGCGCGAGCACTGAAGCTTTCTTT.